The clone carrying this T cell receptor (beta chain) was seen only a few times. The antigen is unknown. Regarding time point: newly diagnosed GD, antithyroid drugs for less than 3 months. The TCR library was made from RNA extracted from PBMCs. The data stem from a study of regulatory T cells in long-lasting Graves disease. Germline CDR1 and CDR2: LNHDA and SQIVND (reference sequence). This CDR3 is built from 23 residues. Trimming took 0 bases from V and 3 from J; bases not matched to a gene: 23. CDR3-region Arm-PCR and iRepertoire HTBI primers produced the TCR beta libraries. MiXCR, run by TCRdb on the multiplex PCR reads, gives a single entry per CDR3 protein. The sample has a few hundred thousand distinct CDR3 sequences; 15% to 20% are singletons. Study outcomes and limitations: For persistent Graves' patients, TCR diversity was lower than for newly diagnosed ones. Thyroid tissue went unexamined; only peripheral blood was analyzed.

This sample was shared with a second study, whose subject was T cells in Graves' hyperthyroidism and ophthalmopathy. As that report states: During a first-round RT-PCR of the TCR CDR3, the HTBI primer set was used. Most thyroid clonotypes that were expanded above 0.001 also turned up in blood.

Sequenced here: peripheral blood mononuclear cells (PBMCs), sampled at new diagnosis, from a patient treated with antithyroid drugs. The V and J genes are TRBV19 and TRBJ2-1; 10 bases are a match to TRBD2. The sequence came from a woman aged 18-35 years with Graves disease. The DNA for the CDR3 is TGTGCCAGTAGTATAGATCCTACCCGTGTGTCTAGCGGGAGTTTCGGGGACTACAATGAGCAGTTCTTC. Translating gives CASSIDPTRVSSGSFGDYNEQFF.